The 20 T cell receptor beta chains presented below share a single source sample, sequenced in a study of blood T cell repertoires in COVID-19. Libraries were prepared by immunoSEQ multiplex PCR; TCRdb keeps only in-frame clonotypes and omits some of them. The table records around 130,000 clones, just under 85% of them present only once. Sequenced material: peripheral blood. The origin of the receptors is a human donor in a cohort sampled during active COVID-19.

The V call is TRBV12-3 or TRBV12-4, the J call TRBJ1-2; D gene ambiguous. The CDR3 extends over 13 amino acids. The V and J ends lost 6 bases and 0 bases respectively, with 8 bases between them. CDR3 region: CASSYSANYGYTF. CDR3 nucleotides: TGTGCCAGCAGCTATTCGGCTAACTATGGCTACACCTTC.

This clone turned up a few times. This chain joins TRBV7-9 and TRBJ1-1, with 7 bases lining up with TRBD1. Germline V CDR1 and CDR2: SEHNR, FQNEAQ (reference sequence). Trimming cost V 5 bases and J 4 bases; bases outside gene matches: 4. The length of the CDR3 is 13 residues. CDR3 nucleotides: TGTGCCAGCAGCCGGGACAGCGGCACTGAAGCTTTCTTT. Encoded protein: CASSRDSGTEAFF.

The J gene is TRBJ1-5, the V gene TRBV4-1, with D hard to call. Between the trimmed V and J ends, which lost 0 bases and 0 bases, there was a span of 9 bases. Looked up from germline, CDR1 is MGHRA and CDR2 is YSYEKL. This CDR3 comprises 16 residues. CDR3 loop: CASSQDRRLSNQPQHF. CDR3 DNA: TGCGCCAGCAGCCAAGATCGGAGACTTAGCAATCAGCCCCAGCATTTT.

The CDR3 region is CASSLGLDGEQFF. DNA of the CDR3: TGCGCCAGCAGCCTAGGACTAGACGGTGAGCAGTTCTTC. V is TRBV5-1 and J is TRBJ2-1, with 7 bases matching TRBD2. Germline loops: CDR1 SGHRS, CDR2 YFSETQ. This CDR3 comprises 13 residues. V gave up 4 bases and J gave up 9 bases; unmatched junction bases: 7.

The chain couples TRBV6-1 to TRBJ1-3; D is uncertain. Trimming cost V 1 base and J 5 bases, with 6 bases left between them. There are 13 residues in the CDR3. The germline V gene has CDR1 MNHNS and CDR2 SASEGT. The CDR3 region has the DNA TGTGCCAGCAGTGAAGGAGGGAGAAACACCATATATTTT. It specifies CASSEGGRNTIYF.

The chain links TRBV5-1 to TRBJ1-2; D is unclear. V was pared by 4 bases and J by 6 bases, with 7 bases between. This CDR3 is built from 11 residues. Germline CDR1 reads SGHRS; CDR2 reads YFSETQ. The CDR3 here is CASSTGNGYTF. The CDR3 bases are TGCGCCAGCAGCACGGGGAATGGCTACACCTTC.

This chain connects TRBV6-5 to TRBJ1-1; D might be TRBD1 (5 bases). Germline assignment: CDR1 MNHEY and CDR2 SVGAGI. The V and J ends lost 11 bases and 2 bases respectively, with 21 bases between them. The CDR3 is 15 amino acids. The CDR3 bases are TGTGCCGCCAGGGTACTAACTGGGGCCAACACTGAAGCTTTCTTT. This sequence encodes CAARVLTGANTEAFF.

The V call is TRBV19, the J call TRBJ2-7; 9 nucleotides line up with TRBD1. The CDR3 totals 13 residues. The V gene end was trimmed by 6 bases and the J gene end by 9 bases; junction bases not matched to a gene: 9. Germline V lookup: CDR1 LNHDA, CDR2 SQIVND (reference sequence). The CDR3 sequence is CASSTGTGSRQYF. CDR3 DNA: TGTGCCAGTAGCACCGGGACAGGGAGTCGGCAGTACTTC.

CDR3 residues: CASSVVETEAFF. In nucleotides, the CDR3 is TGTGCCAGCAGCGTGGTTGAGACTGAAGCTTTCTTT. The chain recombines TRBV5-8 with TRBJ1-1; D gene ambiguous. Trimming removed 4 bases at V and 5 bases at J, with 9 bases between. CDR1 SGHTS and CDR2 YDEGEE come from the germline V gene. This CDR3 has 12 amino acids.

The chain uses TRBV3-1 (or the pseudogene TRBV3-2) and TRBJ2-1; TRBD2 agrees at 7 bases. V shed 1 base and J 5 bases; nucleotides not matched to a gene: 8. Germline assignment: CDR1 LGHDT and CDR2 YNNKEL (reference sequence). The CDR3 sequence is 16 residues long. In DNA, the CDR3 is TGTGCCAGCAGCCAAGCAGGCGGGGGTCCAAACAATGAGCAGTTCTTC. Protein sequence: CASSQAGGGPNNEQFF.

V usage is TRBV3-1 (or the pseudogene TRBV3-2) and J usage is TRBJ2-3, with 7 bases lining up with TRBD2. The CDR3 runs to 16 residues. Germline lookup yields CDR1 LGHDT and CDR2 YNNKEL (reference sequence). J gave up 1 base and V 3 bases, and 7 bases lay outside the gene matches. CDR3 nucleotide sequence: TGTGCCAGCAGCCATAAGGCTAGCGGTGGCACAGATACGCAGTATTTT. Translated, it gives CASSHKASGGTDTQYF.

This chain uses TRBV7-8 with TRBJ1-2; 9 bases map to TRBD1. This CDR3 comprises 15 residues. Unmatched junction bases numbered 8, after V lost 5 bases and J lost 4 bases. Looked up from germline, CDR1 is SGHVS and CDR2 is FQNEAQ. The CDR3 region has the DNA TGTGCCAGCAGCCCGAACTCGGGACAGGGCTATGGCTACACCTTC. Translated: CASSPNSGQGYGYTF. Filled out from reference TRBV7-8 and TRBJ1-2, the complete variable domain reads GAGVSQSPRYKVAKRGQDVALRCDPISGHVSLFWYQQALGQGPEFLTYFQNEAQLDKSGLPSDRFFAERPEGSVSTLKIQRTQQEDSAVYLCASSPNSGQGYGYTFGSGTRLTVV.

The chain couples TRBV5-6 to TRBJ2-5; D perhaps matches TRBD1 (5 bases). The CDR3 is 13 residues long. V was pared by 0 bases and J by 7 bases, with 10 bases between. In germline, CDR1 is SGHDT, CDR2 YYEEEE. CDR3 sequence (DNA): TGTGCCAGCAGCTTGGCAGGGCAATGGACCCAGTACTTC. It codes for CASSLAGQWTQYF.

This chain connects TRBV7-2 to TRBJ2-2; D is uncertain. The CDR3 runs 14 residues. V shed 2 bases and J shed 4 bases, with 8 bases lying between them. Germline loops: CDR1 SGHTA, CDR2 FQGNSA. The CDR3 coding sequence is TGTGCCAGCAGCTTACAAGACTTCACCGGGGAGCTGTTTTTT. It encodes CASSLQDFTGELFF.

This clone was detected only a few times. The J gene is TRBJ1-3, the V gene TRBV6-1; TRBD1 is a possible D gene (5 bases). The V end lost 1 base, the J end lost 0 bases, and 7 bases lay between the germline ends. Germline values: CDR1 MNHNS, CDR2 SASEGT. The CDR3 is 15 residues long. CDR3 sequence (DNA): TGTGCCAGCAGTGAAGGACAGCTCTCTGGAAACACCATATATTTT. Residues: CASSEGQLSGNTIYF.

The chain joins TRBV20-1 to TRBJ1-2; no definite D call. The germline CDR1 and CDR2 sequences are DFQATT and SNEGSKA (reference sequence). CDR3 size: 12 residues. The ends were cut back, 3 bases at V and 2 bases at J, with 7 bases in the middle. The CDR3 nucleotides are TGCAGTGCTAGTTGGGCCAACTATGGCTACACCTTC. It specifies CSASWANYGYTF.

The J gene is TRBJ2-3, the V gene TRBV19; no clear D. The CDR3 has 14 residues. Per the germline V gene, CDR1 is LNHDA and CDR2 is SQIVND (reference sequence). Trimming removed 10 bases at V and 2 bases at J, with 16 bases between. The CDR3 region has the DNA TGTGCCACAAAGAACGTCCGGGTCACAGATACGCAGTATTTT. Its translation is CATKNVRVTDTQYF.

The rearrangement uses TRBV5-1 and TRBJ2-5; 8 bases match TRBD2. CDR1 SGHRS and CDR2 YFSETQ come from the germline V gene. The length of the CDR3 is 16 residues. The V gene end was trimmed by 2 bases and the J gene end by 1 base; junction bases not matched to a gene: 7. The CDR3 loop reads CASSFNGRGVQETQYF. The CDR3 DNA sequence: TGCGCCAGCAGCTTTAACGGGCGGGGGGTCCAAGAGACCCAGTACTTC. Filled out from reference TRBV5-1 and TRBJ2-5, the complete variable domain reads KAGVTQTPRYLIKTRGQQVTLSCSPISGHRSVSWYQQTPGQGLQFLFEYFSETQRNKGNFPGRFSGRQFSNSRSEMNVSTLELGDSALYLCASSFNGRGVQETQYFGPGTRLLVL.

The chain combines TRBV18 with TRBJ1-2; 11 nucleotides line up with TRBD1. The germline V gene has CDR1 KGHSH and CDR2 LQKENI. The V and J ends lost 3 bases and 2 bases, in that order; junction bases with no gene match: 2. The CDR3 consists of 15 residues. The DNA for the CDR3 is TGTGCCAGCTCACCCGGGACAGGGGGAAACTATGGCTACACCTTC. This gives the protein CASSPGTGGNYGYTF.

The rearrangement links TRBV7-9 to TRBJ1-2; the D gene is possibly TRBD1 (6 bases). The germline gives CDR1 SEHNR, CDR2 FQNEAQ (reference sequence). The ends were cut back, 6 bases at V and 3 bases at J, with 20 bases in the middle. CDR3 size: 16 residues. The chain's CDR3 is CASSPYRAPPDYGYTF. DNA of the CDR3: TGTGCCAGCAGTCCATACAGGGCCCCTCCCGACTATGGCTACACCTTC.